The entry below describes one TCR beta chain. The entry originates in a study of blood T cell repertoires in COVID-19. Turning to the study itself: Acute and convalescent COVID-19 samples came from the United States, Italy and Spain. T cells, B-cell-depleted T cells, or PBMCs supplied cDNA or gDNA.

Patients in Seattle were enrolled during active infection, then followed longitudinally. Per the authors' pipeline: Amplification of reference gene primers was used by the study to estimate nucleated cell counts. Sequenced by immunoSEQ multiplex PCR; TCRdb stores in-frame clones only, minus some. For V, J and clone size, that table is used; D and trimming come from the DNA. The data contain 200,000 to 250,000 clones, approximately 90% of them singletons. The CDR3 covers 15 residues. In germline, CDR1 is LNHDA, CDR2 SQIVND (reference sequence). The trim removed 8 bases at V and 8 bases at J, leaving 13 bases unmatched.

This clonotype was obtained from a woman in her twenties or thirties with COVID-19, enrolled during active disease. The rearrangement links TRBV19 to TRBJ2-7; 12 bases are a match to TRBD2. The sample consisted of peripheral blood. In nucleotides, the CDR3 is TGTGCCAGTTCCCCATCATCTAGCGGGAGGGCCAAGCAGTACGTC. It is translated as CASSPSSSGRAKQYV.